This passage covers 21 T cell receptor beta chains from one sample sequenced in a study of T cells in Graves' hyperthyroidism and ophthalmopathy. What was amplified from RNA transcripts were TCR beta CDR3 regions. HTBI primers were used for first-round RT-PCR of the TCR CDR3. TCRdb reprocessed the multiplex PCR reads with MiXCR, giving one entry per CDR3 protein. The profile shows about 840,000 distinct CDR3 sequences, about two fifths of them singletons. Sequences were obtained from blood. The receptors stem from a man aged 18 to 29 with Graves' hyperthyroidism.

CDR3 DNA: TGTGCCAGCAGCTTCGGACTAGCGGGGGGTTCCTCCTACGAGCAGTACTTC. Protein sequence: CASSFGLAGGSSYEQYF. This sequence joins TRBV7-2 and TRBJ2-7, with 14 nucleotides matching TRBD2. V gave up 3 bases and J gave up 0 bases; unmatched junction bases: 4. CDR1 is SGHTA and CDR2 is FQGNSA in the germline V gene. The CDR3 extends over 17 amino acids.

The V gene is TRBV20-1, the J gene TRBJ1-6; TRBD1 matches at 11 bases. V was clipped by 7 bases and J by 10 bases; unmatched bases: 6. Germline CDR1 and CDR2: DFQATT and SNEGSKA (reference sequence). The CDR3 length is 13 residues. The CDR3 DNA is TGCAGTGTCCCGGGACAGGGGGACTCACCCCTCCACTTT. Amino acids: CSVPGQGDSPLHF.

This clonotype was recorded a few times. The rearrangement uses TRBV19 and TRBJ1-5; a possible D gene is TRBD1 (5 bases). The V end was cut by 8 bases, the J end by 7 bases, with 21 bases between. The germline gives CDR1 LNHDA, CDR2 SQIVND (reference sequence). CDR3 length equals 15 residues. CDR3 in amino acids: CASCPLQGNGQPQHF. In DNA form, the CDR3 reads TGTGCCAGTTGCCCCCTCCAGGGAAACGGCCAGCCCCAGCATTTT.

This clonotype appeared many times. V is TRBV7-6 and J is TRBJ1-3; D call uncertain. The V and J ends lost 5 bases and 8 bases respectively, with 10 bases between them. Germline CDR1 reads SGHVS; CDR2 reads FNYEAQ. The CDR3 totals 12 residues. The CDR3 here is CASSPGLDTIYF. The CDR3 DNA reads TGTGCCAGCAGCCCTGGACTCGACACCATATATTTT.

This clonotype showed up just once. A much larger clone differs by one base, so this may be a read error. The V and J genes are TRBV10-3 and TRBJ2-7, with 8 bases that match TRBD1. Germline trimming cut 4 bases from V and 1 base from J; bases unmatched to any gene: 12. This CDR3 comprises 17 residues. Germline V gene lookup returns CDR1 ENHRY and CDR2 SYGVKD. The CDR3 loop is CAISGVAMGQASYEQYF. The DNA for the CDR3 is TGTGCCATCAGTGGCGTGGCGATGGGACAGGCATCCTACGAGCAGTACTTC.

V is TRBV3-1 and J is TRBJ1-1; the match to TRBD1 covers 7 bases. Germline CDR1 is LGHDT and CDR2 is YNNKEL (reference sequence). This CDR3 is built from 14 residues. V shed 7 bases, J shed 1 base, and the junction held 6 bases outside the gene matches. The CDR3 sequence is CASTRGAGNTEAFF. The CDR3 DNA is TGTGCCAGCACCAGGGGGGCGGGGAACACTGAAGCTTTCTTT.

V is TRBV19 and J is TRBJ2-7, with D tentatively TRBD1 (6 bases). Germline assignment: CDR1 LNHDA and CDR2 SQIVND (reference sequence). The V and J ends lost 4 bases and 3 bases respectively, with 13 bases between them. The CDR3 is made up of 14 amino acids. CDR3 in DNA: TGTGCCAGTAGTACCTCATCGACAGGCTACGAGCAGTACTTC. Translated, it gives CASSTSSTGYEQYF. The whole variable domain, remainder taken from reference TRBV19 and TRBJ2-7, is DGGITQSPKYLFRKEGQNVTLSCEQNLNHDAMYWYRQDPGQGLRLIYYSQIVNDFQKGDIAEGYSVSREKKESFPLTVTSAQKNPTAFYLCASSTSSTGYEQYFGPGTRLTVT.

The table lists this clonotype with a count of one. A much larger clone is a single base away; this may be a read error. V gene TRBV5-5 combines with J gene TRBJ2-5; a weak D match, TRBD1 (5 bases). Germline loops: CDR1 SGHKS, CDR2 YYEKEE (reference sequence). The CDR3 length is 14 residues. The V end was cut by 0 bases, the J end by 7 bases, with 13 bases between. The DNA for the CDR3 is TGTGCCAGCAGCTTGGAGGGGAATCGAGGGACCCAGTACTTC. This encodes CASSLEGNRGTQYF.

The J gene is TRBJ2-2, the V gene TRBV7-3; TRBD2 aligns across 8 bases. After removal of 2 bases from V and 4 bases from J, the junction contained 15 bases not matched to a gene. The germline gives CDR1 SGHTA, CDR2 FQGTGA. CDR3 length: 19 residues. The CDR3, as DNA: TGTGCCAGCAGCTTAGACTGGGGTTGGAGGCGGGGGGTCACCGGGGAGCTGTTTTTT. It is translated as CASSLDWGWRRGVTGELFF.

V is TRBV5-4 and J is TRBJ2-7, with D possibly TRBD2 on 7 matching bases. The CDR3 is made up of 16 amino acids. With 0 bases removed from V and 7 bases from J, the gap between germline ends came to 20 bases. Germline lookup yields CDR1 SGHNT and CDR2 YYREEE (reference sequence). CDR3 region: CASSLAPGGAKREQYF. DNA for the CDR3: TGTGCCAGCAGCTTGGCCCCGGGGGGCGCGAAAAGGGAGCAGTACTTC. Supplemented by reference TRBV5-4 and TRBJ2-7, the full variable domain reads ETGVTQSPTHLIKTRGQQVTLRCSSQSGHNTVSWYQQALGQGPQFIFQYYREEENGRGNFPPRFSGLQFPNYSSELNVNALELDDSALYLCASSLAPGGAKREQYFGPGTRLTVT.

The CDR3 nucleotides read TGCAGCATCCAGTCGGGTGTCGGGGAGCTGTTTTTT. Amino acids: CSIQSGVGELFF. The V call is TRBV29-1, the J call TRBJ2-2; no clear D gene. Germline V gene lookup returns CDR1 SQVTM and CDR2 ANQGSEA. V was clipped by 8 bases and J by 7 bases, with 14 bases between them. CDR3 length equals 12 residues.

This clonotype was seen many times. The chain joins TRBV14 to TRBJ1-1; the D gene is possibly TRBD1 (5 bases). CDR1 and CDR2 from the germline V gene are SGHDN and FVKESK. This CDR3 is built from 13 residues. V lost 4 bases to trimming and J lost 4 bases, with 10 bases between them. The CDR3 here is CASSLQAGTEAFF. CDR3 bases: TGTGCCAGCAGCCTACAGGCGGGCACTGAAGCTTTCTTT.

In this sample, this clonotype turned up many times. The V and J genes are TRBV7-2 and TRBJ2-2; D might be TRBD2 (5 bases). The CDR3 has 14 amino acids. Trimming removed 0 bases from V and 7 bases from J, with 9 bases in between. Germline values: CDR1 SGHTA, CDR2 FQGNSA. The CDR3 reads CASSLAREVGELFF. The CDR3 region has the DNA TGTGCCAGCAGCTTAGCGAGGGAAGTCGGGGAGCTGTTTTTT.

This rearrangement joins TRBV6-5 to TRBJ1-4; D remains ambiguous. The CDR3 has 14 amino acids. Trimming stripped 4 bases from V and 7 bases from J, with 13 bases between. CDR1 is MNHEY and CDR2 is SVGAGI in the germline V gene. The CDR3 loop reads CASSFGSWGEKLFF. The CDR3, as DNA: TGTGCCAGCAGTTTCGGGTCGTGGGGTGAAAAACTGTTTTTT.

The V and J genes are TRBV6-5 and TRBJ1-5; TRBD1 is a possible D gene (5 bases). CDR1 and CDR2 from the germline V gene are MNHEY and SVGAGI. This CDR3 is built from 18 residues. V lost 0 bases and J 0 bases, leaving 15 bases between the germline ends. The CDR3 DNA reads as TGTGCCAGCAGTTACTCGCTCGAGACAGCTTATAGCAATCAGCCCCAGCATTTT. It yields the protein CASSYSLETAYSNQPQHF.

This clonotype was seen more than once but under ten times. The chain links TRBV6-5 to TRBJ1-2; 9 bases are a match to TRBD1. The V segment lost 6 bases and the J segment 7 bases; nucleotides outside the gene matches: 9. The germline gives CDR1 MNHEY, CDR2 SVGAGI. The CDR3 sequence is 14 residues long. The CDR3 coding sequence is TGTGCCAGCAGCCCGGGACAGGGCCGTTTTGGCTACACCTTC. Amino acids: CASSPGQGRFGYTF.

The chain employs TRBV2 and TRBJ2-7; perhaps TRBD2 as D (7 bases). V was pared by 3 bases and J by 7 bases, with 16 bases between. Germline V CDR1 and CDR2: SNHLY, FYNNEI. The CDR3 length is 14 residues. The CDR3 is CASSETGGVGEQYF. The CDR3 DNA is TGTGCCAGCAGTGAGACGGGGGGCGTAGGGGAGCAGTACTTC. Using reference TRBV2 and TRBJ2-7 for the parts outside the CDR3, the full variable domain is EPEVTQTPSHQVTQMGQEVILRCVPISNHLYFYWYRQILGQKVEFLVSFYNNEISEKSEIFDDQFSVERPDGSNFTLKIRSTKLEDSAMYFCASSETGGVGEQYFGPGTRLTVT.

Details on this clonotype: A read error may be the cause here, since a much bigger clone is one base away. This sequence joins TRBV7-9 and TRBJ2-7, with TRBD1 identical over 10 bases. This CDR3 spans 14 amino acids. From germline, CDR1 is SEHNR and CDR2 FQNEAQ (reference sequence). The CDR3 sequence is CASSSVTGGYEQHF. CDR3 DNA: TGTGCCAGCAGCTCCGTGACAGGGGGCTACGAGCAGCACTTC.

The rearrangement links TRBV10-1 to TRBJ2-3; 11 bases align to TRBD2. V lost 2 bases and J lost 4; bases outside the gene matches: 2. CDR1 is WNHNN, CDR2 SYGVQD, per germline (reference sequence). This CDR3 region has 15 residues. For the CDR3, the DNA is TGCGCCAGCAGTGAGGGGACTAGCGGAGCAGATACGCAGTATTTT. Translated, it gives CASSEGTSGADTQYF.

Many counts were recorded for this clonotype. The V gene is TRBV19, the J gene TRBJ2-7, with D maybe TRBD1 (6 bases). V lost 6 bases, J lost 2 bases, and 11 bases lay in between. The CDR3 totals 13 residues. In germline, CDR1 is LNHDA, CDR2 SQIVND (reference sequence). The CDR3 DNA follows: TGTGCCAGTAGGACAGGTCCTACCTACGAGCAGTACTTC. Residues: CASRTGPTYEQYF.

In this sample, this clonotype turned up a few times. J is TRBJ2-3 and V is TRBV9; 8 bases map to TRBD1. J gave up 4 bases and V 3 bases, and 7 bases lay outside the gene matches. CDR1 is SGDLS and CDR2 is YYNGEE in the germline V gene. This CDR3 is built from 15 residues. This CDR3 is CASSAETGAADTQYF. The CDR3 region has the DNA TGTGCCAGCAGCGCTGAGACAGGGGCGGCAGATACGCAGTATTTT. Variable domain in full (rest from reference TRBV9 and TRBJ2-3): DSGVTQTPKHLITATGQRVTLRCSPRSGDLSVYWYQQSLDQGLQFLIQYYNGEERAKGNILERFSAQQFPDLHSELNLSSLELGDSALYFCASSAETGAADTQYFGPGTRLTVL.